The source of this T cell receptor (beta chain) is a study of OX40 agonist ivuxolimab in advanced cancers. At the level of the whole study: Ivuxolimab was a fully human IgG2 agonistic monoclonal antibody targeting the costimulatory receptor OX40 (CD134). Intravenous ivuxolimab was administered to patients every 2 weeks at six dose levels: 0.01, 0.1, 0.3, 1.5, 3 and 10 mg/kg. Among the approximately 50 dose-escalation patients, roughly 20 had hepatocellular carcinoma, about 15 melanoma, 9 renal cell carcinoma and 9 head and neck cancer. In the dose-escalation cohort, approximately 80% of patients were male, and the mean age was 60 years with a range of about 20 to 90. Prior anti-PD-1, anti-PD-L1 or anti-CTLA-4 therapy was permitted, and approximately 42% of dose-escalation patients had received checkpoint inhibitors. Partial responses occurred in three dose-escalation patients: two with cutaneous melanoma and one with hepatocellular carcinoma. Peripheral TCRbeta sequencing was intended to test whether TCR sequence diversity was altered and clonal T-cell expansion was caused by ivuxolimab. The paper covers the monotherapy dose-escalation part of the phase I ivuxolimab trial, which included N of about 56 patients.

To sequence the TCRbeta CDR3 region, genomic DNA was isolated from the sorted cells. TCRbeta CDR3 regions were sequenced using the immunoSEQ Assay. TCRdb took over this immuneACCESS table, retaining in-frame rearrangements with V and J assigned. Such tables are incomplete; in checked studies, under half of the missing clones stem from an unresolved V gene, and the remainder is unexplained. In this sample the table shows just over 15,000 clones, 50% to 75% of which occur a single time. The ten top clones hold roughly 8.1% of the sample. The trial excluded patients who had a history of autoimmune disease or were on systemic immunosuppression. Peripheral blood for TCR sequencing was drawn from every dose cohort at baseline, at cycle 4 day 1 and at cycle 7 day 1. Samples were obtained from an open-label, multicenter, first-in-human phase I dose-escalation trial of ivuxolimab. Adults with locally advanced or metastatic melanoma, renal cell, hepatocellular, or head and neck squamous cell carcinoma were enrolled in the trial. Before TCR sequencing, CD4+ T cells and CD8+ T cells from peripheral blood were sorted into separate populations.

Turning to this clone: Its antigen is still unknown. No base quality values were provided; no much bigger clone lies one nucleotide off.

Broader findings and caveats from the paper: In the 0.1-3.0 mg/kg groups, partial responders had among the lowest normalized peripheral clonal expansion, particularly in CD8+ T cells. At doses from 0.1 to 3.0 mg/kg, clonal expansion was seen in both CD4+ and CD8+ blood T cells between baseline and week 6. Which antigens the clonally expanded peripheral T cells were specific for was not determined. Low levels of normalized T-cell clonal expansion were also seen in some nonresponding patients. On average, CD8+ T cells showed more expanded clones than CD4+ T cells after ivuxolimab.

The junction carries 11 bases between V and J, which are trimmed by 0 bases and 5 bases respectively. CDR1 and CDR2 are drawn from the germline V gene: SGHAT, FQNNGV. Taken from cysteine to phenylalanine, the CDR3 has 15 residues. The retained sequence is limited to the CDR3, 45 bases, with the frame set at the first base. This specimen was CD4+ or CD8+ T cells sorted from blood, taken in a trial of the OX40 agonist ivuxolimab. The sequence was collected from an adult with an advanced solid tumor such as melanoma, head and neck, liver or kidney cancer. Recombination joined TRBV11-2 with TRBJ1-5; D gene: possibly TRBD1, on 5 matching bases. CDR3 loop: CASSLDLQDHQPQHF. The DNA sequence is as follows: TGTGCCAGCAGCTTAGATTTACAGGACCATCAGCCCCAGCATTTT.